Listed below are T cell receptor beta chains from one sample, sequenced in a study of CD8+ T cells in alopecia areata. Sequencing used immunoSEQ multiplex PCR; TCRdb keeps in-frame clones, though not all of them. The table has 150,000 to 200,000 clones, about 65% seen once. This specimen was CD4+ T cells sorted from blood, taken around week 49, from a patient treated with tofacitinib. Every receptor here comes from a human donor with alopecia areata. Both conserved end residues are part of each CDR3. The order of the fields is J gene, clone size, D gene, V gene, CDR3 DNA, CDR3 protein. The D gene is left open where the match is weak. Expanded clones get a size class; other rows say once, few or many, or leave the size out.

j_call: TRBJ2-3; clone_size: .; d_call: TRBD2; v_call: TRBV6-1; cdr3_nt: TGTGCCAGCAGTGCGGGACTAGCGGGCGGTACAGATACGCAGTATTTT; cdr3_aa: CASSAGLAGGTDTQYF
j_call: TRBJ1-1; clone_size: .; d_call: .; v_call: TRBV5-1; cdr3_nt: TGCGCCAGCAGCTTTGCAGCGAACACTGAAGCTTTCTTT; cdr3_aa: CASSFAANTEAFF
j_call: TRBJ1-2; clone_size: .; d_call: TRBD1; v_call: TRBV15; cdr3_nt: TGTGCCACCAGCAGAGGAGACAGGGATAGCGGCTACACCTTC; cdr3_aa: CATSRGDRDSGYTF
j_call: TRBJ1-1; clone_size: .; d_call: .; v_call: TRBV4-3; cdr3_nt: TGCGCCAGCAGCCTTGACAACGGAGGGACTGAAGCTTTCTTT; cdr3_aa: CASSLDNGGTEAFF
j_call: TRBJ1-2; clone_size: .; d_call: .; v_call: TRBV6-5; cdr3_nt: TGTGCCAGCAGTTACGCTGACAGGAACTATGGCTACACCTTC; cdr3_aa: CASSYADRNYGYTF
j_call: TRBJ1-1; clone_size: .; d_call: TRBD1; v_call: TRBV30; cdr3_nt: TGTGCCTGGTTCAGGGGGCTGACTGGGGCTTTCTTT; cdr3_aa: CAWFRGLTGAFF
j_call: TRBJ2-7; clone_size: .; d_call: TRBD2; v_call: TRBV29-1; cdr3_nt: TGCAGCGTTGCGGGGGGGGCTGGCGAGCAGTACTTC; cdr3_aa: CSVAGGAGEQYF
j_call: TRBJ1-2; clone_size: .; d_call: TRBD1; v_call: TRBV29-1; cdr3_nt: TGCAGCGTCACCGGGACAGGGACATATGGCTACACCTTC; cdr3_aa: CSVTGTGTYGYTF
j_call: TRBJ1-1; clone_size: .; d_call: TRBD1; v_call: TRBV6-1; cdr3_nt: TGTGCCAGCAGCGCCGCGACAGGGGGCAACACTGAAGCTTTCTTT; cdr3_aa: CASSAATGGNTEAFF
j_call: TRBJ1-2; clone_size: .; d_call: .; v_call: TRBV5-6; cdr3_nt: TGTGCCAGCAGCCCAGGACAAGGAGCTAACTATGGCTACACCTTC; cdr3_aa: CASSPGQGANYGYTF
j_call: TRBJ2-1; clone_size: .; d_call: TRBD1; v_call: TRBV9; cdr3_nt: TGTGCCAGCAGCGTAGAAAGGGACAGGGTCAATGAGCAGTTCTTC; cdr3_aa: CASSVERDRVNEQFF
j_call: TRBJ2-1; clone_size: .; d_call: TRBD1; v_call: TRBV9; cdr3_nt: TGTGCCAGCAGCGTAGACAGGGGGGCCTACAATGAGCAGTTCTTC; cdr3_aa: CASSVDRGAYNEQFF
j_call: TRBJ2-7; clone_size: .; d_call: .; v_call: TRBV4-3; cdr3_nt: TGCGCCAGCAGCCAAGGCCAAAGCAATCTGGGCGAGCAGTACTTC; cdr3_aa: CASSQGQSNLGEQYF
j_call: TRBJ2-7; clone_size: .; d_call: TRBD2; v_call: TRBV27; cdr3_nt: TGTGCCAGCCACCCGGCCGGGGGGGCGAGGGAGCAGTACTTC; cdr3_aa: CASHPAGGAREQYF
j_call: TRBJ1-2; clone_size: .; d_call: .; v_call: TRBV10-3; cdr3_nt: TGTGCCATCAGCCAGGGAGAAGGATATGGTGGCTACACCTTC; cdr3_aa: CAISQGEGYGGYTF
j_call: TRBJ1-2; clone_size: .; d_call: .; v_call: TRBV15; cdr3_nt: TGTGCCACCAGCGCCCGGGACACTGGCACTGGCTACACCTTC; cdr3_aa: CATSARDTGTGYTF
j_call: TRBJ1-2; clone_size: .; d_call: .; v_call: TRBV18; cdr3_nt: TGTGCCAGCTCACAAGAAAAGGTGGCAGACTATGGCTACACCTTC; cdr3_aa: CASSQEKVADYGYTF
j_call: TRBJ2-7; clone_size: few; d_call: .; v_call: TRBV10-3; cdr3_nt: TGTGCCATCAGTACGGGTGCGAACGAGCAGTACTTC; cdr3_aa: CAISTGANEQYF
j_call: TRBJ2-7; clone_size: .; d_call: .; v_call: TRBV7-8; cdr3_nt: TGTGCCAGCACTCCCGGACGCCCCTCGGGCGAGCAGTACTTC; cdr3_aa: CASTPGRPSGEQYF
j_call: TRBJ1-1; clone_size: .; d_call: .; v_call: TRBV13; cdr3_nt: TGTGCCAGCAGCTTACCGGGGCTGAACACTGAAGCTTTCTTT; cdr3_aa: CASSLPGLNTEAFF
j_call: TRBJ1-2; clone_size: .; d_call: TRBD1; v_call: TRBV14; cdr3_nt: TGTGCCAGCAGCGCACCAGGGGGATCGGGCTACACCTTC; cdr3_aa: CASSAPGGSGYTF
j_call: TRBJ2-2; clone_size: .; d_call: .; v_call: TRBV7-9; cdr3_nt: TGTGCCAGCAGCCGCGGGACTCTCTACGCCGGGGAGCTGTTTTTT; cdr3_aa: CASSRGTLYAGELFF
j_call: TRBJ2-3; clone_size: .; d_call: TRBD1; v_call: TRBV11-2; cdr3_nt: TGTGCCAGCCTGACAGGGGATACTAGCACAGATACGCAGTATTTT; cdr3_aa: CASLTGDTSTDTQYF
j_call: TRBJ1-1; clone_size: .; d_call: TRBD1; v_call: TRBV6-5; cdr3_nt: TGTGCCAGCAGGACAGGGGGAAGCTTTGAAGCTTTCTTT; cdr3_aa: CASRTGGSFEAFF
j_call: TRBJ1-2; clone_size: once; d_call: .; v_call: TRBV29-1; cdr3_nt: TGCAGCGTACGGGACCGAGACTATGGCTACACCTTC; cdr3_aa: CSVRDRDYGYTF
j_call: TRBJ2-1; clone_size: many; d_call: TRBD2; v_call: TRBV30; cdr3_nt: TGTGCCTGGAGTGTGCGTGTCGGACTAGCGGGTCAGGAGCAGTTCTTC; cdr3_aa: CAWSVRVGLAGQEQFF
j_call: TRBJ2-3; clone_size: .; d_call: .; v_call: TRBV11-3; cdr3_nt: TGTGCCAGCAGCTTAGACCCCCGCGTGGGAAAGCGAGGAGATACGCAGTATTTT; cdr3_aa: CASSLDPRVGKRGDTQYF
j_call: TRBJ2-4; clone_size: .; d_call: .; v_call: TRBV11-3; cdr3_nt: TGTGCCAGCAGCTCCTACGGGACACGGCCCAAAAACATTCAGTACTTC; cdr3_aa: CASSSYGTRPKNIQYF
j_call: TRBJ2-1; clone_size: .; d_call: TRBD1; v_call: TRBV29-1; cdr3_nt: TGCAGCGCTGGGACAGTTTCCAATGAGCAGTTCTTC; cdr3_aa: CSAGTVSNEQFF
j_call: TRBJ2-1; clone_size: .; d_call: .; v_call: TRBV29-1; cdr3_nt: TGCAGCGTAGACATAAGCTCCTACAATGAGCAGTTCTTC; cdr3_aa: CSVDISSYNEQFF
j_call: TRBJ1-2; clone_size: .; d_call: TRBD1; v_call: TRBV29-1; cdr3_nt: TGCAGCGTGGGACAGGGGCATGGCTACACCTTC; cdr3_aa: CSVGQGHGYTF
j_call: TRBJ1-5; clone_size: .; d_call: .; v_call: TRBV10-3; cdr3_nt: TGTGCCATCAGTGAGGGAGGATTCAATCAGCCCCAGCATTTT; cdr3_aa: CAISEGGFNQPQHF
j_call: TRBJ1-1; clone_size: .; d_call: .; v_call: TRBV4-3; cdr3_nt: TGCGCCAGCAGCCAAGAGGGGGGCAGCTTCACTGAAGCTTTCTTT; cdr3_aa: CASSQEGGSFTEAFF
j_call: TRBJ1-2; clone_size: .; d_call: .; v_call: TRBV13; cdr3_nt: TGTGCCAGCAGCTCCCTCGGACAGCGGGTAAACACCTTC; cdr3_aa: CASSSLGQRVNTF
j_call: TRBJ2-7; clone_size: .; d_call: .; v_call: TRBV7-2; cdr3_nt: TGTGCCAGCAGCTTAAAGGGGAGCTCCTACGAGCAGTACTTC; cdr3_aa: CASSLKGSSYEQYF
j_call: TRBJ1-1; clone_size: .; d_call: TRBD1; v_call: TRBV29-1; cdr3_nt: TGCAGCGCTTGGACAGGCGCCACTGAAGCTTTCTTT; cdr3_aa: CSAWTGATEAFF
j_call: TRBJ2-3; clone_size: .; d_call: .; v_call: TRBV11-1; cdr3_nt: TGTGCCAGCAGCCCCAGGACAGCTACGCAGTATTTT; cdr3_aa: CASSPRTATQYF
j_call: TRBJ2-2; clone_size: .; d_call: .; v_call: TRBV2; cdr3_nt: TGTGCCAGCAGTGATCCTGCGGGGATCCTGAACGCCGGGGAGCTGTTTTTT; cdr3_aa: CASSDPAGILNAGELFF
j_call: TRBJ1-4; clone_size: .; d_call: .; v_call: TRBV4-1; cdr3_nt: TGCGCCAGCAGCTTCCGTTATCGGGGGATGAATGAAAAACTGTTTTTT; cdr3_aa: CASSFRYRGMNEKLFF
j_call: TRBJ1-3; clone_size: few; d_call: .; v_call: TRBV4-3; cdr3_nt: TGCGCCAGCAGCCAAGAGTGGAGCCGCTTGGACACCATATATTTT; cdr3_aa: CASSQEWSRLDTIYF
j_call: TRBJ2-2; clone_size: few; d_call: .; v_call: TRBV10-3; cdr3_nt: TGTGCCATCAGTGGGAGACGGGACACCGGGGAGCTGTTTTTT; cdr3_aa: CAISGRRDTGELFF
j_call: TRBJ1-1; clone_size: .; d_call: .; v_call: TRBV30; cdr3_nt: TGTGCCTGGCTGGGAGGGCTAGATTCGTCCCGAAGGGCTTTCTTT; cdr3_aa: CAWLGGLDSSRRAFF
j_call: TRBJ2-7; clone_size: .; d_call: .; v_call: TRBV9; cdr3_nt: TGTGCCAGCAGCGTAGCGAGCGGGTTCCCCTACGAGCAGTACTTC; cdr3_aa: CASSVASGFPYEQYF
j_call: TRBJ1-1; clone_size: .; d_call: .; v_call: TRBV4-1; cdr3_nt: TGCGCCAGCAGCCAAGAGGGGTTCTCGGACACTGAAGCTTTCTTT; cdr3_aa: CASSQEGFSDTEAFF
j_call: TRBJ2-3; clone_size: .; d_call: TRBD2; v_call: TRBV11-1; cdr3_nt: TGTGCCAGCGGAGATCTAGCGGGGACAAGCACAGATACGCAGTATTTT; cdr3_aa: CASGDLAGTSTDTQYF
j_call: TRBJ1-1; clone_size: few; d_call: .; v_call: TRBV5-1; cdr3_nt: TGCGCCAGCAGTTCCCAACCGGAGAACACTGAAGCTTTCTTT; cdr3_aa: CASSSQPENTEAFF
j_call: TRBJ2-6; clone_size: .; d_call: .; v_call: TRBV27; cdr3_nt: TGTGCCAGCAGTTTCCGGGCTGGGGCCAACGTCCTGACTTTC; cdr3_aa: CASSFRAGANVLTF
j_call: TRBJ2-5; clone_size: .; d_call: TRBD1; v_call: TRBV6-6; cdr3_nt: TGTGCCAGCAGTCCGCCCGGGACAGGAGGGACCCAGTACTTC; cdr3_aa: CASSPPGTGGTQYF
j_call: TRBJ2-6; clone_size: .; d_call: .; v_call: TRBV7-2; cdr3_nt: TGTGCCAGCAGCTTAAGGTCCAACGTCCTGACTTTC; cdr3_aa: CASSLRSNVLTF
j_call: TRBJ2-1; clone_size: few; d_call: TRBD2; v_call: TRBV19; cdr3_nt: TGTGCCAGTAGTATCCGCGGGACTAGCGCCGGTAGAGGTGATGAGCAGTTCTTC; cdr3_aa: CASSIRGTSAGRGDEQFF
j_call: TRBJ2-7; clone_size: .; d_call: .; v_call: TRBV11-1; cdr3_nt: TGTGCCAGCAGCTTCCCGGGGGCGGCTTACGAGCAGTACTTC; cdr3_aa: CASSFPGAAYEQYF
j_call: TRBJ2-3; clone_size: .; d_call: TRBD2; v_call: TRBV29-1; cdr3_nt: TGCAGCGTTTCCTCGAGCGGGGGTAACACAGATACGCAGTATTTT; cdr3_aa: CSVSSSGGNTDTQYF
j_call: TRBJ2-2; clone_size: once; d_call: .; v_call: TRBV30; cdr3_nt: TGTGCCTGGAGTGTTGGAGGGAACACCGGGGAGCTGTTTTTT; cdr3_aa: CAWSVGGNTGELFF